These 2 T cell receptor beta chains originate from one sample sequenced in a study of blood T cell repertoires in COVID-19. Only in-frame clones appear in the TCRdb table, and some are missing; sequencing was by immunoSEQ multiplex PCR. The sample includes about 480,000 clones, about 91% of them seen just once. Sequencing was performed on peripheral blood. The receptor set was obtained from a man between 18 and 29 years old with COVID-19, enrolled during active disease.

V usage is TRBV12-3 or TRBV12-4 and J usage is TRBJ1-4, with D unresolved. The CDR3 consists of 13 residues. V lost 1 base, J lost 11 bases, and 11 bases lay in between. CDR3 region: CASSLGPSRKLFF. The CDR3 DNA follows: TGTGCCAGCAGTTTAGGGCCCTCGAGGAAACTGTTTTTT.

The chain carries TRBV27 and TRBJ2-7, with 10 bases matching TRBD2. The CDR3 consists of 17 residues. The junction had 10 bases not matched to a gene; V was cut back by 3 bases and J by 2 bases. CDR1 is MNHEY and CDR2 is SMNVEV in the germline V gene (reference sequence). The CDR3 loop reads CASSLRTGTSVTYEQYF. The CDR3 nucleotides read TGTGCCAGCAGTTTGAGGACCGGGACTAGCGTTACCTACGAGCAGTACTTC.